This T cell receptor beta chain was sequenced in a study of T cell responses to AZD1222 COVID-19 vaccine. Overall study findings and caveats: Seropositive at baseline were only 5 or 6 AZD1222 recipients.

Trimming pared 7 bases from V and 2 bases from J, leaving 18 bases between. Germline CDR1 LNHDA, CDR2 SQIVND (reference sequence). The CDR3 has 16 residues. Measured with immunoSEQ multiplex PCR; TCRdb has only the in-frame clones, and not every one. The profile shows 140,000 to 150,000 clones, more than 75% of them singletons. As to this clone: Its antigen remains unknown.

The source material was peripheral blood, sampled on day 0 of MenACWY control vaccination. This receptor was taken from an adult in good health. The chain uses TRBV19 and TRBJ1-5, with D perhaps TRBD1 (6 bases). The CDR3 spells CASTPGAHRGNQPQHF. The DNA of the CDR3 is TGTGCCAGTACCCCGGGGGCCCATCGTGGCAATCAGCCCCAGCATTTT.